These 12 T cell receptor beta chains came from one sample sequenced in a study of Ad26.COV2.S vaccination and SARS-CoV-2 variants (dated by TCRdb to about 2021). Preparation of the library involved the immunoSEQ multiplex PCR assay. As stored in TCRdb, this immuneACCESS dataset retains in-frame rearrangements with V and J assigned. A fraction of the clones does not appear; measured against another copy, unresolved V genes explain less than half of the discrepancy, and the remainder lacks a known reason. For this sample the table gives about 460,000 clones, of which about nine tenths were detected only once. The ten top clones hold 1.5% to 2% of the sample. The intended sense of this specimen's treatment or condition label: roughly 20 received Ad26.COV2.S at low or high dose, single or two shots; roughly 5 received placebo; per-sample allocation not given. Repertoires of vaccine and placebo recipients were sequenced from samples collected on day 63 after the first injection.

The sequencing here drew on peripheral blood, taken in a trial of Ad26.COV2.S vaccine versus placebo. These receptors were obtained from a person aged 18-60 years who received the Ad26.COV2.S COVID-19 vaccine or a placebo.

The CDR3, as DNA: TGTGCCAGTAGTTCGGGGGGGACAGAGTTGTACAATGAGCAGTTCTTC. As protein: CASSSGGTELYNEQFF. The rearrangement joins TRBV19 to TRBJ2-1; possibly TRBD2 for D (8 bases). The CDR3 loop spans 16 amino acids. CDR1 is LNHDA, CDR2 SQIVND, per germline (reference sequence). V lost 5 bases and J lost 4, with 18 bases in between. Full variable domain (rest looked up from reference TRBV19 and TRBJ2-1): DGGITQSPKYLFRKEGQNVTLSCEQNLNHDAMYWYRQDPGQGLRLIYYSQIVNDFQKGDIAEGYSVSREKKESFPLTVTSAQKNPTAFYLCASSSGGTELYNEQFFGPGTRLTVL.

V and J are TRBV14 and TRBJ2-1, with 10 bases that match TRBD2. The CDR3 spans 16 residues. V dropped 0 bases and J dropped 2; count of bases not matched to a gene: 1. Germline V gene data show CDR1 as SGHDN and CDR2 as FVKESK. DNA of the CDR3: TGTGCCAGCAGCCAAGACAGCGGGGGGGCCTACAATGAGCAGTTCTTC. Its translation: CASSQDSGGAYNEQFF.

The chain links TRBV5-1 to TRBJ1-6; D not certain. The ends were cut back, 3 bases at V and 11 bases at J, with 18 bases in the middle. Germline V gene data show CDR1 as SGHRS and CDR2 as YFSETQ. CDR3 size: 15 residues. In nucleotides, the CDR3 is TGCGCCAGCAGCTCAGGCTCGGGAGCGGGCCCACCCCTCCACTTT. As protein: CASSSGSGAGPPLHF.

This chain uses TRBV5-1 with TRBJ2-7; D uncertain. Germline V CDR1 and CDR2: SGHRS, YFSETQ. The CDR3 has 16 amino acids. Trimming left V 0 bases short and J 4 bases short, with 17 bases between. This chain's CDR3 is CASSLGGQFQLYEQYF. CDR3 sequence (DNA): TGCGCCAGCAGCTTGGGGGGTCAGTTTCAACTTTACGAGCAGTACTTC.

The gene calls are TRBV18 and TRBJ2-2; D unresolved. The CDR3 loop spans 15 amino acids. The ends were cut back, 2 bases at V and 1 base at J, with 8 bases in the middle. Per the germline V gene, CDR1 is KGHSH and CDR2 is LQKENI. The CDR3 sequence is CASSPFSENTGELFF. DNA of the CDR3: TGTGCCAGCTCACCATTTTCAGAGAACACCGGGGAGCTGTTTTTT.

CDR3 in DNA: TGTGCCAGCAGTTACATTGACAGGGACACTGAAGCTTTCTTT. Amino acid sequence: CASSYIDRDTEAFF. This chain uses TRBV6-6 with TRBJ1-1, with 7 bases fitting TRBD1. The ends lost 2 bases at V and 3 bases at J; junction bases unmatched: 3. The CDR3 is made up of 14 amino acids. The V gene's germline CDR1 is MNHNY and CDR2 SVGAGI (reference sequence).

The chain recombines TRBV5-1 with TRBJ2-2, with TRBD2 identical over 9 bases. CDR3 length: 16 amino acids. Trimming removed 0 bases from V and 9 bases from J; junction bases left unmatched: 9. Looked up from germline, CDR1 is SGHRS and CDR2 is YFSETQ. The CDR3 is CASSLAPSGIVRELFF. The CDR3 DNA follows: TGCGCCAGCAGCTTGGCGCCTAGCGGGATTGTAAGGGAGCTGTTTTTT.

V is TRBV7-8 and J is TRBJ1-2; the D is unclear. CDR1 and CDR2 from the germline V gene are SGHVS and FQNEAQ. The CDR3 has 14 residues. V dropped 5 bases and J dropped 4 bases, with 14 bases sitting between them. The CDR3 sequence: CASSASAATYGYTF. The CDR3 coding sequence is TGTGCCAGCAGCGCCTCGGCCGCTACCTATGGCTACACCTTC.

V gene TRBV27 combines with J gene TRBJ2-2; 8 nucleotides align to TRBD1. The J segment lost 6 bases and the V segment lost 6 bases, leaving 9 bases of the junction unmatched. The CDR3 totals 15 residues. Germline V CDR1 and CDR2: MNHEY, SMNVEV (reference sequence). Written as DNA, the CDR3 is TGTGCCAGCAGAGCACAGGGGGTATTACCCGGGGAGCTGTTTTTT. Translation gives CASRAQGVLPGELFF.

The genes are TRBV18 and TRBJ2-7, with 10 bases aligning to TRBD2. Trimming cost V 3 bases and J 2 bases; bases outside gene matches: 4. In germline, CDR1 is KGHSH, CDR2 LQKENI. This CDR3 spans 15 amino acids. The chain's CDR3 is CASSPRAGGPYEQYF. In DNA, the CDR3 is TGTGCCAGCTCACCCCGAGCGGGAGGGCCCTACGAGCAGTACTTC.

The V call is TRBV27, the J call TRBJ2-7, with D unresolved. Germline CDR1 MNHEY, CDR2 SMNVEV (reference sequence). The germline V and J ends were trimmed by 3 bases and 6 bases, with 15 bases remaining between them. This CDR3 region has 14 residues. The CDR3 region is CASSLGLKGSEQYF. CDR3 coding DNA: TGTGCCAGCAGTTTGGGCCTGAAAGGGTCCGAGCAGTACTTC.

The rearrangement uses TRBV6-6 and TRBJ2-2; D is unresolved. V was trimmed by 7 bases and J by 5 bases, leaving 14 bases between them. The CDR3 has 14 amino acids. Germline V gene sequence: CDR1 MNHNY, CDR2 SVGAGI (reference sequence). CDR3 sequence reads: CASTYGLQTGELFF. As DNA, the CDR3 is TGTGCCAGCACCTACGGGCTTCAGACCGGGGAGCTGTTTTTT.